One T cell receptor beta chain is described in this entry. Free of recent acute infections or vaccinations, the donors were healthy HIV-negative adults. Everyone who donated was a Caucasian adult who lived in Nashville, Tennessee. The sample belongs to a study of shared clonotypes between healthy human individuals. Splitting of each subset's genomic DNA was done evenly across several immunoSEQ plates. Using immunoSEQ multiplex PCR, the repertoire was profiled, and TCRdb retains in-frame clones only, with some absent. Among around 430,000 clones listed, about 85% were seen once. Germline CDR1 WSHSY, CDR2 SAAADI. The CDR3 runs 14 residues. Trimming left V 2 bases short and J 4 bases short, with 11 bases between.

The sample taken for sequencing was PBMCs. This chain joins TRBV10-2 and TRBJ2-5; D is possibly TRBD2 (6 bases). The clonotype originates from a woman aged 40 to 55 in good health. Some clones in this sample may be carry-over from other donors' samples. In nucleotides, the CDR3 is TGCGCCAGCAGTGAGGCGGGGAGACCAGAGACCCAGTACTTC. It specifies CASSEAGRPETQYF.